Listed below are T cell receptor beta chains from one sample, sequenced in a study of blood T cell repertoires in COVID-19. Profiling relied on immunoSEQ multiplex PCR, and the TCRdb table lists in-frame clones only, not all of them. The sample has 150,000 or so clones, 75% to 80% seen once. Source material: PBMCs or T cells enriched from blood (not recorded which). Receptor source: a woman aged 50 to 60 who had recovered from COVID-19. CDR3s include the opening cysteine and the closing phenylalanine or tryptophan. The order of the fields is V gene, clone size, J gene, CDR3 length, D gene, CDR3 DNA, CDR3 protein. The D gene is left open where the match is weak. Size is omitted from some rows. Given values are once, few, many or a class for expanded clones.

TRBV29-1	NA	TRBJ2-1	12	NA	TGCAGCGTTTACCGGGGATACAATGAGCAGTTCTTC	CSVYRGYNEQFF
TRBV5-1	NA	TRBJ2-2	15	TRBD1	TGCGCCAGCAGCTCCGGGACAGGGAACACCGGGGAGCTGTTTTTT	CASSSGTGNTGELFF
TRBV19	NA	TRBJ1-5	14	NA	TGTGCCAGTACCCGAGGGGCAGGGGTGCAGCCCCAGCATTTT	CASTRGAGVQPQHF
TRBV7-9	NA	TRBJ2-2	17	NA	TGTGCCAGCAGTCCGGGGGGGACAGGGCGTGAAACCGGGGAGCTGTTTTTT	CASSPGGTGRETGELFF
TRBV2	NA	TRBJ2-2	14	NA	TGTGCCAGCAGTGAGTTGAGAGGTACCGGGGAGCTGTTTTTT	CASSELRGTGELFF
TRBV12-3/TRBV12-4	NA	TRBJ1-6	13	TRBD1	TGTGCCAGCAGTCGACAGGGGGCTTCACCCCTCCACTTT	CASSRQGASPLHF
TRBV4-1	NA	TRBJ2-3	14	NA	TGCGCCAGCAAATTCGGAGGGAGCACAGATACGCAGTATTTT	CASKFGGSTDTQYF
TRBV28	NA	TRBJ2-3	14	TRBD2	TGTGCCAGCAGTTTAACGGGAGGGGCAGATACGCAGTATTTT	CASSLTGGADTQYF
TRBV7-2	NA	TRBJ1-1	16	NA	TGTGCCAGCAGCTCCGAGTGGGGAGTTTCGCACACTGAAGCTTTCTTT	CASSSEWGVSHTEAFF
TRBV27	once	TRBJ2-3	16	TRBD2	TGTGCCAGCAGCTCAACTAGCGGGGGGTCCACAGATACGCAGTATTTT	CASSSTSGGSTDTQYF
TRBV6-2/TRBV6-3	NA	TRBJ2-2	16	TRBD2	TGTGCCAGCAGCTTCGGACTAGCGGGGGGTAACGGGGAGCTGTTTTTT	CASSFGLAGGNGELFF
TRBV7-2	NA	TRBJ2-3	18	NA	TGTGCCAGCAGCCCCCATAAAAGGGTCAGGGGCCCCACAGATACGCAGTATTTT	CASSPHKRVRGPTDTQYF
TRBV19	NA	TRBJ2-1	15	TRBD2	TGTGCCAGTAGTAGCAGGACTAGCGGAGACAATGAGCAGTTCTTC	CASSSRTSGDNEQFF
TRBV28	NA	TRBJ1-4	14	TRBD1	TGTGCCAGCAGTGCAGGGGGCTCGGAGGAAAAACTGTTTTTT	CASSAGGSEEKLFF
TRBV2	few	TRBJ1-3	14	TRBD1	TGTGCCAGCAGTGAAGGGGACAGGGCGAACACCATATATTTT	CASSEGDRANTIYF
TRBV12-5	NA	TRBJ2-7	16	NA	TGTGCTAGTGGTTTGGACCCCTCCTGGTCAGGCCACGAGCAGTACTTC	CASGLDPSWSGHEQYF